This paragraph reports one T cell receptor (beta chain). The sample belongs to a study of blood T cell repertoires in COVID-19. Across the whole study: Both acute and convalescent COVID-19 samples were obtained from the United States, Italy and Spain. T cells, B-cell-depleted T cells, or PBMCs provided the cDNA or gDNA that served as material.

V shed 5 bases and J shed 1 base, with 17 bases lying between them. There are 16 residues in the CDR3. Germline CDR1 MNHNY, CDR2 SVGAGI (reference sequence). Per the study methods: Cell counts per sample came from amplifying reference gene primers. Sequencing used immunoSEQ multiplex PCR; TCRdb keeps in-frame clones, though not all of them. The DNA was the basis for D and trimming; V, J and clone size are from that table. The sample includes tens of thousands of clones, 70% to 90% of them seen just once. The rearrangement joins TRBV6-6 to TRBJ1-1, with a tentative D call TRBD1 (6 bases). The source is a man between 45 and 60 years old with active COVID-19. Sequenced input: peripheral blood. CDR3 in amino acids: CASSPPDSTPNTEAFF. As DNA, the CDR3 is TGTGCCAGCAGTCCTCCGGACAGCACCCCGAACACTGAAGCTTTCTTT.